The subject of this entry is one T cell receptor beta chain. The primer mix had 60 Vbeta and 13 Jbeta primers. Assay: immunoSEQ multiplex PCR; the TCRdb copy retains only in-frame clones and omits some. Altogether approximately 150,000 clones are present, 73% being singletons, with the ten largest covering roughly 1.7%. The sample comes from a study of cytomegalovirus exposure and HLA in healthy donors. The germline V and J ends were trimmed by 3 bases and 6 bases, with 15 bases remaining between them. CDR3 length: 15 residues. Germline V gene sequence: CDR1 MGHRA, CDR2 YSYEKL. The gene calls are TRBV4-1 and TRBJ1-3, with D tentatively TRBD1 (6 bases). This TCR was sampled from a woman between 18 and 29 years old in good health and CMV-seronegative. Sequencing input: PBMCs. This CDR3 is CASSQGRMGANTIYF. The CDR3 coding sequence is TGCGCCAGCAGCCAGGGGAGAATGGGGGCAAACACCATATATTTT.